The rows below give T cell receptor beta chains drawn from one sample of a study of shared clonotypes between healthy human individuals. TCRdb's table, derived via immunoSEQ multiplex PCR, lists solely in-frame clones and lacks some. The sample holds approximately 2,300,000 clones; just under 95% are singletons and the top ten take around 0.4%. Sequenced sample: naive CD4+ T cells from PBMCs. These receptors were obtained from a man aged 18-30 years in good health. Some clones in this sample may be carry-over from other donors' samples. Both conserved end residues are part of each CDR3. Each record gives: CDR3 DNA, CDR3 protein, J gene, V gene, D gene, clone size. D genes are given only for firm matches. Not every row has a clone size; where given, it reads once, few, many or a size class.

cdr3_nt: TGTGCCAGTAGTATAGACCGGGACAGGGAGTATACAGATACGCAGTATTTT
cdr3_aa: CASSIDRDREYTDTQYF
j_call: TRBJ2-3
v_call: TRBV19
d_call: TRBD1
clone_size: .

cdr3_nt: TGTGCCAGCAGCGCCCGGACGGGAAGATACGAGCAGTACTTC
cdr3_aa: CASSARTGRYEQYF
j_call: TRBJ2-7
v_call: TRBV7-9
d_call: .
clone_size: .

cdr3_nt: TGTGCCAGCTCACCACCGGGACAGGGAACCGGGGAGCTGTTTTTT
cdr3_aa: CASSPPGQGTGELFF
j_call: TRBJ2-2
v_call: TRBV18
d_call: TRBD1
clone_size: .

cdr3_nt: TGTGCCAGCAGTTACTCCCGGGATCAGCCCCAGCATTTT
cdr3_aa: CASSYSRDQPQHF
j_call: TRBJ1-5
v_call: TRBV6-5
d_call: .
clone_size: few

cdr3_nt: TGTGCCAGCAGCTTAGTATTAGCGGGAGAGACCCAGTACTTC
cdr3_aa: CASSLVLAGETQYF
j_call: TRBJ2-5
v_call: TRBV11-2
d_call: TRBD2
clone_size: .

cdr3_nt: TGCGCCAGCAGCCAAACGGTTGGCGGCTACACCTTC
cdr3_aa: CASSQTVGGYTF
j_call: TRBJ1-2
v_call: TRBV4-1
d_call: .
clone_size: .

cdr3_nt: TGCGCCAGCAGCTTGCGGGGGATAGGGGTGGACAATCAGCCCCAGCATTTT
cdr3_aa: CASSLRGIGVDNQPQHF
j_call: TRBJ1-5
v_call: TRBV5-1
d_call: .
clone_size: .

cdr3_nt: TGCAGCGTCGACCGGGGCGGGAGGGGTAGCACAGATACGCAGTATTTT
cdr3_aa: CSVDRGGRGSTDTQYF
j_call: TRBJ2-3
v_call: TRBV29-1
d_call: TRBD2
clone_size: .

cdr3_nt: TGCGCCAGCAGCTTGCAAAGGGGGAGTGATGAGCAGTACTTC
cdr3_aa: CASSLQRGSDEQYF
j_call: TRBJ2-7
v_call: TRBV5-1
d_call: .
clone_size: once

cdr3_nt: TGTGCCAGCAGCTTACCCGGACAGGACCACCAGCATTTT
cdr3_aa: CASSLPGQDHQHF
j_call: TRBJ1-5
v_call: TRBV7-9
d_call: TRBD1
clone_size: few

cdr3_nt: TGTGCCATCAGTGAGTCGGCGGGGTCAGATACGCAGTATTTT
cdr3_aa: CAISESAGSDTQYF
j_call: TRBJ2-3
v_call: TRBV10-3
d_call: .
clone_size: .

cdr3_nt: TGTGCCACCGGCTTATCCGGGGTAGGAACCGGGGAGCTGTTTTTT
cdr3_aa: CATGLSGVGTGELFF
j_call: TRBJ2-2
v_call: TRBV28
d_call: .
clone_size: .

cdr3_nt: TGTGCCAGCAGTGGGGGACTAGCGGAGCAGTTCTTC
cdr3_aa: CASSGGLAEQFF
j_call: TRBJ2-1
v_call: TRBV2
d_call: TRBD2
clone_size: .

cdr3_nt: TGTGCCAGCAGTTCCCCCCGGGTCGGGGCCAACGTCCTGACTTTC
cdr3_aa: CASSSPRVGANVLTF
j_call: TRBJ2-6
v_call: TRBV27
d_call: .
clone_size: .

cdr3_nt: TGTGCCAGCAGTGGGGACAGGGGGCTAAGCTACACCTTC
cdr3_aa: CASSGDRGLSYTF
j_call: TRBJ1-2
v_call: TRBV6-4
d_call: TRBD1
clone_size: few

cdr3_nt: TGTGCCAGCAGCTTAGGGACGGTAAAAGAGACCCAGTACTTC
cdr3_aa: CASSLGTVKETQYF
j_call: TRBJ2-5
v_call: TRBV11-3
d_call: .
clone_size: .

cdr3_nt: TGTGCCTGGAGCCATAAACCAGATACGCAGTATTTT
cdr3_aa: CAWSHKPDTQYF
j_call: TRBJ2-3
v_call: TRBV30
d_call: .
clone_size: .

cdr3_nt: TGTGCCAGCAGTCCTCTAGCGGACTTCGACAATGAGCAGTTCTTC
cdr3_aa: CASSPLADFDNEQFF
j_call: TRBJ2-1
v_call: TRBV2
d_call: TRBD2
clone_size: .

cdr3_nt: TGTGCCAGCAGCCAGGTCGGTGGGAGCGCAGATACGCAGTATTTT
cdr3_aa: CASSQVGGSADTQYF
j_call: TRBJ2-3
v_call: TRBV14
d_call: .
clone_size: .

cdr3_nt: TGTGCCAGCAGCTTGAGTCCAGCTAACACTGAAGCTTTCTTT
cdr3_aa: CASSLSPANTEAFF
j_call: TRBJ1-1
v_call: TRBV5-4
d_call: .
clone_size: .

cdr3_nt: TGTGCCAGCAGTGAAGGAAGCGGGAGTCTAAATGAGCAGTTCTTC
cdr3_aa: CASSEGSGSLNEQFF
j_call: TRBJ2-1
v_call: TRBV2
d_call: TRBD2
clone_size: .

cdr3_nt: TGTGCCAGCAGTTTAATATCAGGTCAGGGGGCTTTCTTT
cdr3_aa: CASSLISGQGAFF
j_call: TRBJ1-1
v_call: TRBV28
d_call: .
clone_size: .

cdr3_nt: TGCGCCAGCAGTTCGCGGCAGCCACAAGAGACCCAGTACTTC
cdr3_aa: CASSSRQPQETQYF
j_call: TRBJ2-5
v_call: TRBV5-1
d_call: .
clone_size: .

cdr3_nt: TGCGCCAGCAGAGTTGCTAGCGGGAGTATCTACGAGCAGTACTTC
cdr3_aa: CASRVASGSIYEQYF
j_call: TRBJ2-7
v_call: TRBV10-2
d_call: TRBD2
clone_size: .

cdr3_nt: TGTGCCTTTATCAGGGGGGCTGACGGCTACACCTTC
cdr3_aa: CAFIRGADGYTF
j_call: TRBJ1-2
v_call: TRBV30
d_call: TRBD1
clone_size: .

cdr3_nt: TGCGCCAGCAGCGGGGGCTCAGGAGAGACCCAGTACTTC
cdr3_aa: CASSGGSGETQYF
j_call: TRBJ2-5
v_call: TRBV5-1
d_call: .
clone_size: .

cdr3_nt: TGTGCCAGTAGTTCCGCCGAGCAGTACTTC
cdr3_aa: CASSSAEQYF
j_call: TRBJ2-7
v_call: TRBV19
d_call: .
clone_size: .

cdr3_nt: TGCGCCAGCAGCCAAGCGGCTAGCGGGAACACCGGGGAGCTGTTTTTT
cdr3_aa: CASSQAASGNTGELFF
j_call: TRBJ2-2
v_call: TRBV4-3
d_call: TRBD2
clone_size: .

cdr3_nt: TGTGCCAGCAGTTATTCGTCAGTCCTCAATCAGCCCCAGCATTTT
cdr3_aa: CASSYSSVLNQPQHF
j_call: TRBJ1-5
v_call: TRBV6-5
d_call: .
clone_size: .

cdr3_nt: TGCGCCAGCAGCTCCGAGGGGAATGAGCAGTTCTTC
cdr3_aa: CASSSEGNEQFF
j_call: TRBJ2-1
v_call: TRBV5-1
d_call: .
clone_size: .

cdr3_nt: TGTGCCAGCAGATCAGCTTTCTCCTACAATGAGCAGTTCTTC
cdr3_aa: CASRSAFSYNEQFF
j_call: TRBJ2-1
v_call: TRBV6-1
d_call: .
clone_size: .

cdr3_nt: TGTGCCAGCAGTTCTCGGGGGGTAAGAACTGAAGCTTTCTTT
cdr3_aa: CASSSRGVRTEAFF
j_call: TRBJ1-1
v_call: TRBV11-1
d_call: .
clone_size: .

cdr3_nt: TGCGCCAGCAGTGAGTCATCAGGGGAGACCTACAATGAGCAGTTCTTC
cdr3_aa: CASSESSGETYNEQFF
j_call: TRBJ2-1
v_call: TRBV10-1
d_call: .
clone_size: .

cdr3_nt: TGTGCCAGCAGTTCTCGGAAAAGTAGCTACCAAGAGACCCAGTACTTC
cdr3_aa: CASSSRKSSYQETQYF
j_call: TRBJ2-5
v_call: TRBV27
d_call: .
clone_size: .

cdr3_nt: TGTGCCACCAGAGATTGGTCGGTAGCCAAAAACATTCAGTACTTC
cdr3_aa: CATRDWSVAKNIQYF
j_call: TRBJ2-4
v_call: TRBV15
d_call: .
clone_size: .

cdr3_nt: TGCGCCAGCAGCCAAGGGGGGGCGAGGGGCCTTGGGCAGCCCCAGCATTTT
cdr3_aa: CASSQGGARGLGQPQHF
j_call: TRBJ1-5
v_call: TRBV4-1
d_call: .
clone_size: .

cdr3_nt: TGTGCCTGGAGTGTAACTGGGGGCGGGCAGCCCCAGCATTTT
cdr3_aa: CAWSVTGGGQPQHF
j_call: TRBJ1-5
v_call: TRBV30
d_call: .
clone_size: .

cdr3_nt: TGTGCCAGCAGCCAAGATTTTACGGGTTTGGGAAACTATGGCTACACCTTC
cdr3_aa: CASSQDFTGLGNYGYTF
j_call: TRBJ1-2
v_call: TRBV4-2
d_call: .
clone_size: .